This TCR beta chain was documented in a study of T cells in Graves' hyperthyroidism and ophthalmopathy (dated by TCRdb to about 2019). About the investigation overall: Peripheral blood samples were taken at initial diagnosis, before any treatment was given. To identify distinguishing TCR V-J signatures, a discovery cohort of 95 to 100 patients was used, comprising under 45 with Graves' ophthalmopathy and roughly 60 with stable Graves' hyperthyroidism. The 90 or so discovery patients were randomly split 7:3 into training and test sets. Prospective prediction of ophthalmopathy was tested in an independent validation cohort consisting of 18 hyperthyroidism patients and 15 to 17 patients who later progressed to ophthalmopathy. The paper reports TCR Vbeta CDR3 sequencing of approximately 140 peripheral blood samples: some 41 ophthalmopathy, some 80 hyperthyroidism and around 17 progressor patients. In roughly six Graves' hyperthyroidism patients, the study also compared T-cell repertoires from thyroid tissue with T-cell repertoires from blood. After sampling, hyperthyroidism patients received methimazole starting at 30 mg daily, and ophthalmopathy patients received high-dose intravenous methylprednisolone. What the work shows at the level of the full study, not this receptor alone: Ophthalmopathy was separated from stable hyperthyroidism by a 13 V-J signature model, with over 85% sensitivity and around 81% specificity obtained in cross-validation and 80%/75% obtained in testing. In validation, the model predicted progression to ophthalmopathy a median of roughly 6.5 months before onset, with about 71% sensitivity and around 76% specificity. No statistical method was used to fix the sample size in advance, and group allocation was not hidden from the investigators. Most expanded thyroid clonotypes (frequency above 0.001) were also detected in blood, a finding suggesting that blood repertoires may reflect thyroid immune responses.

Between the V and J ends, shortened by 0 bases and 3 bases respectively, the junction contains 9 bases. From the cysteine up to the phenylalanine, the CDR3 has a length of 16 residues. Just the 48-base CDR3 DNA is kept, in frame starting at base 1. From the germline V gene (reference sequence), CDR1 is LGHDT and CDR2 is YNNKEL. At least ten counts were recorded for this clonotype. Its recognized antigen is unknown. No base quality information exists; no much larger clone differs at one position. Hyperthyroidism patients were aged 18 to 65 years and newly diagnosed, with disease duration of less than 2 months. Exclusion was applied to patients with uncontrolled infections, other autoimmune diseases, pregnancy or lactation. Clinical symptoms, serum thyroxine and TRAb, thyroid ultrasound, and orbital computed tomography formed the basis for the diagnoses. Blood from progressor patients was drawn when they were first diagnosed with hyperthyroidism, before any ophthalmopathy symptoms appeared. Ficoll-Paque density gradient centrifugation was used to isolate PBMCs from under 11 ml of fresh peripheral blood. Progressor patients were first diagnosed with Graves' hyperthyroidism and then developed ophthalmopathy during follow-up. Total RNA was extracted using Trizol reagent, and RNA quality was assessed on an Agilent 2100 Bioanalyzer.

TCR beta CDR3 regions were amplified from RNA transcripts. The first round of RT-PCR for the TCR CDR3 was performed with the HTBI primer set and the Qiagen OneStep RT-PCR kit. The libraries were constructed in a second round of multiplex PCR and then size-selected and purified. Libraries were sequenced paired-end with 100 bp reads on an Illumina HiSeq2000. The source study handled its data this way. SOAPnuke was used to process the raw data, with reads discarded if the reads contained adapters or uncalled bases, had a mean Phred below 15, or lacked an exact constant-primer or identifier match. High-quality paired reads were merged using COPE v1.2.5, and each unique nucleotide sequence was defined as a clonotype. MiTCR v1.1 was used to align clonotypes to the IMGT TRBV, TRBD and TRBJ reference segments. Analysis was restricted to V-J combinations with a frequency above 0.0001, which covered 98% to 99.2% of repertoires. The TCS score was defined as F50 (clonal expansion) divided by E x V (chaos), with BLOSUM62-based TCRdist calculated between CDR3 peptides within each V-J. Welch's t-statistics and random forest reduced around 520 V-J features to under 15, which were used in a naive Bayes classifier (R e1071). TCRdb's own reprocessing of the public reads used fastp at Q25 and MiXCR and kept productive beta chains. Every entry covers one CDR3 protein and lists the most common genes and DNA from its rows. It is TCRdb's table, rather than the study itself, that gives the V and J calls and clone size. In all, the sample holds fewer than 450,000 distinct CDR3 sequences, and about 18% of those were seen once. The ten top clones hold almost 35% of the sample.

Here the chain combines TRBV3-1 and TRBJ1-6; the D gene cannot be named for sure. Input material: blood. The receptor was derived from a woman in her 30s with Graves' hyperthyroidism that later progressed to Graves' ophthalmopathy. The nucleotide sequence reads TGTGCCAGCAGCCAAGACAGGTGGTACTATAATTCACCCCTCCACTTT. Translated, this is CASSQDRWYYNSPLHF.